This is a list of T cell receptor beta chains from one sample in a study of cytomegalovirus exposure and HLA in healthy donors. Some clones are missing from TCRdb's copy, which holds only in-frame ones; the method was immunoSEQ multiplex PCR. The sample includes roughly 200,000 clones, almost 70% of them seen just once. The sequenced sample was PBMCs. Every receptor here comes from a man in his forties or fifties in good health and CMV-seropositive. CDR3s include the opening cysteine and the closing phenylalanine or tryptophan. D genes are given only for firm matches. For some rows the clone size is stated as once, few or many, or as a class when expanded; others skip it.

size	D	J	V	DNA	CDR3
-	TRBD2	TRBJ2-3	TRBV10-1	TGCGCCAGCAGTGACTCAGCGGGACTAGCGGGGGGCCGCACAGATACGCAGTATTTT	CASSDSAGLAGGRTDTQYF
-	-	TRBJ2-7	TRBV7-2	TGTGCCAGCAGCCTCAGGGGTGGCGAGCAGTACTTC	CASSLRGGEQYF
-	TRBD1	TRBJ1-2	TRBV10-3	TGTGCCATCACCGTTGGGACAGGTTCCTATGGCTACACCTTC	CAITVGTGSYGYTF
-	-	TRBJ1-2	TRBV6-5	TGTGCCAGCAGTTACTCGAAAGTGGGGCACTATGGCTACACCTTC	CASSYSKVGHYGYTF
-	TRBD2	TRBJ2-3	TRBV29-1	TGCAGCGTCCGACTAGCGGGGGGCACAGATACGCAGTATTTT	CSVRLAGGTDTQYF
-	TRBD1	TRBJ1-1	TRBV6-1	TGTGCCAGCATCCAGGGGGCGGAGGGCACTGAAGCTTTCTTT	CASIQGAEGTEAFF
-	-	TRBJ2-7	TRBV5-1	-	CASSLGAGTGAVLRAGHQAQYF
-	TRBD2	TRBJ2-3	TRBV19	TGTGCCAGTAGTACTATAGCGGGGGGGCTTACAGATACGCAGTATTTT	CASSTIAGGLTDTQYF
-	TRBD2	TRBJ2-5	TRBV27	TGTGCCAGCAGTTTAGGACTAGCGGAGACCCAGTACTTC	CASSLGLAETQYF
once	TRBD1	TRBJ1-2	TRBV7-6	TGTGCGGTTTCGACAGGGTCGGGTTATGGCTACACCTTC	CAVSTGSGYGYTF
-	-	TRBJ1-2	TRBV4-1	TGCGCCAGCAGCCCAGTAGTCGGGGGGGAGGACGAGGGCTACACCTTC	CASSPVVGGEDEGYTF
-	-	TRBJ1-2	TRBV7-6	TGTGCCAGCAGCTTAGGACGGAGTGACAACTATGGCTACACCTTC	CASSLGRSDNYGYTF
-	TRBD2	TRBJ2-2	TRBV4-3	TGCGCCAGCAGCCCAGAACCGGGACTAGCCGACACCGGGGAGCTGTTTTTT	CASSPEPGLADTGELFF
once	TRBD1	TRBJ2-1	TRBV7-9	TGTGCCAGCAGCCCGGACAGGGGGAAGATAAATGAGCAGTTCTTC	CASSPDRGKINEQFF